The sequence of this T cell receptor beta chain was determined in a study of shared clonotypes between healthy human individuals. TCRdb's copy holds only in-frame clones and misses some; the assay was immunoSEQ multiplex PCR. The sample contains just over 2,000,000 clones, over 85% of which appear only once. The germline CDR1 and CDR2 sequences are SEHNR and FQNEAQ (reference sequence). The length of the CDR3 is 13 residues. Trimming pared 5 bases from V and 4 bases from J, leaving 9 bases between. Input material: naive CD4+ T cells sorted from blood. Subset defined: CD45RA+ positively selected. V is TRBV7-9 and J is TRBJ1-3; D uncertain. The receptor comes from a man aged 18 to 30 in good health. The CDR3 DNA reads TGTGCCAGCAGCCTGATACAGGGAAACACCATATATTTT. Translating gives CASSLIQGNTIYF.